The T cell receptor beta chain described here comes from a study of CD8+ T cells in alopecia areata. Study details: Those treated were given oral tofacitinib at 5 to 10 mg twice daily. Study-wide findings and caveats: Numerous expanded lesional clones remained in scalp and blood during tofacitinib.

Treatment described: oral pan-JAK inhibitor, 5-10 mg twice daily. PBMCs yielded sorted CD4+ and CD8+ T cells. This CDR3 has 13 residues. Germline V gene lookup returns CDR1 SQVTM and CDR2 ANQGSEA. V was cut by 3 bases and J by 5 bases, with 11 bases left in between. Comments on this clone: Its target is unknown.

Reverse transcription of extracted RNA yielded cDNA, which provided the sequencing template. Generated by immunoSEQ multiplex PCR, the TCRdb table keeps only in-frame clones and is missing some. The data show around 160,000 clones, 60% seen once. The origin of this receptor is a human donor with alopecia areata. Sequencing used CD4+ T cells sorted from blood, obtained at week 24, from a patient treated with tofacitinib. The rearrangement uses TRBV29-1 and TRBJ1-5, with unresolved D. The CDR3 nucleotides read TGCAGCGTTGAGAGAGGCACCGATCAGCCCCAGCATTTT. Translating it yields CSVERGTDQPQHF.